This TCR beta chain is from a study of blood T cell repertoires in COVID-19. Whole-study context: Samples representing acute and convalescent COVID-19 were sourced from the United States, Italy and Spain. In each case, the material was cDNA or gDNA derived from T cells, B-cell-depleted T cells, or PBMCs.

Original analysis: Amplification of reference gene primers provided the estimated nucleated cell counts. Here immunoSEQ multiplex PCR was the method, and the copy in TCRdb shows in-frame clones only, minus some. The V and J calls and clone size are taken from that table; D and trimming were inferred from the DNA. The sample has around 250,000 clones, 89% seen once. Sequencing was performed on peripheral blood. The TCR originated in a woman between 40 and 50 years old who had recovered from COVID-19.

The CDR3 is CASRTGGQHTNTEAFF. DNA for the CDR3: TGTGCCAGTAGAACGGGAGGACAACACACGAACACTGAAGCTTTCTTT. The rearrangement joins TRBV19 to TRBJ1-1; maybe TRBD1 (5 bases). The CDR3 totals 16 residues. Trimming shortened V by 6 bases and J by 1 base, and 18 bases separated the two germline ends. Germline values: CDR1 LNHDA, CDR2 SQIVND (reference sequence).